This TCR beta chain was captured by sequencing in a study of cytomegalovirus exposure and HLA in healthy donors. Broader study findings: In a later analysis, HLA-associated beta chains showed higher expansion and lower generation probabilities than comparable chains. Among donors in an Asian-associated ancestry cluster, a later analysis reportedly found fewer N-insertions than the approximately 700-donor mean. Most TCR sequences showed up rarely, but some public TCRs showed up in many donors. Apparent HLA restriction characterized most CMV-associated TCR beta chains in a later analysis.

Turning to this clone: Its antigen remains unknown.

The PCR contained 60 Vbeta and 13 Jbeta primers. Here immunoSEQ multiplex PCR was the method, and the copy in TCRdb shows in-frame clones only, minus some. The sample shows 210,000 or so clones, approximately 88% of them seen only once. V lost 1 base to trimming and J lost 8 bases; unmatched junction nucleotides: 13. The germline V gene encodes CDR1 SGHAT and CDR2 FQDESV (reference sequence). CDR3 length: 17 amino acids. The sample comprised PBMCs. V usage is TRBV11-1 and J usage is TRBJ2-1; 8 bases are shared with TRBD1. This sequence originates from a boy aged 2 to 10 in good health and CMV-seronegative. The CDR3 region has the DNA TGTGCCAGCAGCTTAGGGGTATGGCAGGGGGCGCGTGATGAGCAGTTCTTC. Its protein is CASSLGVWQGARDEQFF.